The 26 T cell receptor beta chains reported below all come from one sample, sequenced in a study of monozygotic twins with inflammatory bowel disease (dated by TCRdb to between 2017 and 2020). Library generation was performed with 5' RACE. These reads were obtained on an Illumina HiSeq 2500. After reprocessing by TCRdb, each CDR3 protein sequence is one entry, and no DNA is given. The table for this sample records 300,000 to 400,000 distinct CDR3 sequences. The leading ten clones occupy approximately 2% of the sample. Source material: blood. These TCRs come from a human donor with ulcerative colitis or Crohn's disease, or a healthy co-twin of an affected twin (not recorded which).

The chain couples TRBV5-1 to TRBJ2-7; with no DNA, the TCRdb D assignment of TRBD1 cannot be verified. Germline loops: CDR1 SGHRS, CDR2 YFSETQ. The length of the CDR3 is 13 residues. CDR3 in amino acids: CASRDQGHYEQYF. Full variable domain (outside the CDR3, taken from reference TRBV5-1 and TRBJ2-7): KAGVTQTPRYLIKTRGQQVTLSCSPISGHRSVSWYQQTPGQGLQFLFEYFSETQRNKGNFPGRFSGRQFSNSRSEMNVSTLELGDSALYLCASRDQGHYEQYFGPGTRLTVT.

This chain connects TRBV21-1 to TRBJ1-6. TRBV21-1 is given as a pseudogene. This CDR3 contains 16 residues. This CDR3 reads CASSKKTGAHNSPLHF.

The chain employs TRBV5-1 and TRBJ2-3; there is no DNA to check the TCRdb D call of TRBD2. Per germline, CDR1 SGHRS and CDR2 YFSETQ. The CDR3 runs 15 residues. The CDR3 protein is CASSNPGLNTDTQYF.

The chain links TRBV2 to TRBJ1-5; TCRdb's D call of TRBD1 is untestable without DNA. This CDR3 has 14 residues. Germline V gene data show CDR1 as SNHLY and CDR2 as FYNNEI. The CDR3 spells CASAQGALGQPQHF.

This chain connects TRBV29-1 to TRBJ2-5; TCRdb calls TRBD1, which cannot be checked without DNA. Germline CDR1 and CDR2: SQVTM and ANQGSEA. The CDR3 has 15 amino acids. This CDR3 is CSVERGSRPEETQYF. Together with reference TRBV29-1 and TRBJ2-5, the CDR3 gives the full variable domain: SAVISQKPSRDICQRGTSLTIQCQVDSQVTMMFWYRQQPGQSLTLIATANQGSEATYESGFVIDKFPISRPNLTFSTLTVSNMSPEDSSIYLCSVERGSRPEETQYFGPGTRLLVL.

V gene TRBV5-1 combines with J gene TRBJ2-7; TCRdb's D call, TRBD1, is unchecked because there is no DNA. The CDR3 has 15 residues. The germline gives CDR1 SGHRS, CDR2 YFSETQ. CDR3 sequence reads: CASRLGPGADYEQYF.

This chain uses TRBV20-1 with TRBJ2-5; TCRdb gives TRBD1 as the D gene, but with no DNA this cannot be confirmed. The CDR3 has 15 residues. Per germline, CDR1 DFQATT and CDR2 SNEGSKA (reference sequence). The CDR3 reads CSAVPPGPYQETQYF.

This chain joins TRBV5-1 and TRBJ2-1; TCRdb picks TRBD1, but there is no DNA to check that call. This CDR3 comprises 15 residues. Germline CDR1 SGHRS, CDR2 YFSETQ. The CDR3: CASSLAGTGPREQFF.

CDR3 residues: CASSLEPGQHNQPQHF. The gene calls are TRBV5-1 and TRBJ1-5; TCRdb proposes TRBD1, but this gene call is untestable without DNA. This CDR3 contains 16 residues. The V gene's germline CDR1 is SGHRS and CDR2 YFSETQ. Together with reference TRBV5-1 and TRBJ1-5, the CDR3 gives the full variable domain: KAGVTQTPRYLIKTRGQQVTLSCSPISGHRSVSWYQQTPGQGLQFLFEYFSETQRNKGNFPGRFSGRQFSNSRSEMNVSTLELGDSALYLCASSLEPGQHNQPQHFGDGTRLSIL.

J is TRBJ2-1 and V is TRBV6-1; TCRdb reports TRBD2, a call that lacks DNA to check it against. Germline V gene sequence: CDR1 MNHNS, CDR2 SASEGT. This CDR3 has 14 residues. The CDR3: CASRTGVAGNEQFF.

The CDR3 protein is CSARAGAQPQHF. V usage is TRBV20-1 and J usage is TRBJ1-5; TCRdb gives TRBD1 as the D gene, but with no DNA this cannot be confirmed. Germline V gene data show CDR1 as DFQATT and CDR2 as SNEGSKA (reference sequence). The CDR3 is 12 amino acids.

The chain links TRBV29-1 to TRBJ1-2; TCRdb's D call of TRBD1 is untestable without DNA. The CDR3 has 12 amino acids. Germline assignment: CDR1 SQVTM and CDR2 ANQGSEA. The CDR3: CSVGQAGGGYTF.

The chain links TRBV24-1 to TRBJ1-2; TCRdb's D call, TRBD1, is unchecked because there is no DNA. CDR3 size: 14 residues. CDR1 is KGHDR and CDR2 is SFDVKD in the germline V gene. The CDR3 is CATSDSQGRNGYTF.

This sequence joins TRBV6-5 and TRBJ2-7. The V gene's germline CDR1 is MNHEY and CDR2 SVGAGI. The CDR3 has 13 residues. CDR3 protein: CASSYSWMREQYF.

The chain combines TRBV6-5 with TRBJ2-1; TCRdb's D call, TRBD2, is unchecked because there is no DNA. The germline V gene encodes CDR1 MNHEY and CDR2 SVGAGI. CDR3 length: 16 residues. CDR3 loop: CASTPPGGPSGNEQFF.

This sequence joins TRBV6-2 or TRBV6-3 and TRBJ1-1; TCRdb's D call of TRBD1 is untestable without DNA. The CDR3 has 15 residues. Germline V gene sequence: CDR1 MNHEY, CDR2 SVGEGT. The CDR3 loop reads CASSSLGTVNTEAFF.

This chain connects TRBV12-3 or TRBV12-4 to TRBJ2-3; TCRdb selects TRBD2, and the lack of DNA leaves this call unchecked. The length of the CDR3 is 17 residues. The CDR3 protein is CASSPPGLADAQDTQYF.

CDR3 residues: CASSQGKGGVSTSYNEQFF. This chain uses TRBV3-1 with TRBJ2-1; TCRdb picks TRBD1, but there is no DNA to check that call. CDR3 length equals 19 residues. Per germline, CDR1 LGHDT and CDR2 YNNKEL (reference sequence).

CDR3: CASSLEALLASDEQFF. The chain couples TRBV5-1 to TRBJ2-1; the D gene TCRdb calls, TRBD2, cannot be checked with no DNA. The CDR3 runs 16 residues. Germline lookup yields CDR1 SGHRS and CDR2 YFSETQ.

The V call is TRBV5-1, the J call TRBJ1-4. The germline V gene encodes CDR1 SGHRS and CDR2 YFSETQ. CDR3 length: 14 residues. CDR3 loop: CASSLDREVGKLFF. Using reference TRBV5-1 and TRBJ1-4 for the parts outside the CDR3, the full variable domain is KAGVTQTPRYLIKTRGQQVTLSCSPISGHRSVSWYQQTPGQGLQFLFEYFSETQRNKGNFPGRFSGRQFSNSRSEMNVSTLELGDSALYLCASSLDREVGKLFFGSGTQLSVL.

The chain uses TRBV12-3 or TRBV12-4 and TRBJ2-2; the TCRdb call, TRBD2, lacks DNA for checking. The CDR3 has 13 residues. CDR3 in amino acids: CASSKTSEGELFF.

The rearrangement uses TRBV20-1 and TRBJ1-5; TCRdb's assignment of TRBD1 cannot be checked, as there is no DNA. This CDR3 has 16 residues. The germline V gene has CDR1 DFQATT and CDR2 SNEGSKA (reference sequence). The CDR3 sequence: CSARDWARGENQPQHF.

The chain combines TRBV6-2 or TRBV6-3 with TRBJ1-5. This CDR3 contains 14 residues. Germline assignment: CDR1 MNHEY and CDR2 SVGEGT. CDR3 amino acids: CASSYSTFNQPQHF.

The chain recombines TRBV6-2 or TRBV6-3 with TRBJ1-1; lacking DNA, the TRBD1 call made by TCRdb goes unchecked. Germline CDR1 reads MNHEY; CDR2 reads SVGEGT. CDR3 length equals 16 residues. CDR3 residues: CASSLTQMGRDTEAFF.

The chain combines TRBV5-1 with TRBJ1-4; TCRdb picks TRBD1, but there is no DNA to check that call. The germline gives CDR1 SGHRS, CDR2 YFSETQ. The CDR3 totals 15 residues. The CDR3: CASRGTGAPNEKLFF.

The chain joins TRBV7-2 to TRBJ1-2; lacking DNA, the TRBD1 call made by TCRdb goes unchecked. This CDR3 has 14 residues. Germline CDR1 SGHTA, CDR2 FQGNSA. The CDR3 loop reads CASSLGTGNYGYTF.